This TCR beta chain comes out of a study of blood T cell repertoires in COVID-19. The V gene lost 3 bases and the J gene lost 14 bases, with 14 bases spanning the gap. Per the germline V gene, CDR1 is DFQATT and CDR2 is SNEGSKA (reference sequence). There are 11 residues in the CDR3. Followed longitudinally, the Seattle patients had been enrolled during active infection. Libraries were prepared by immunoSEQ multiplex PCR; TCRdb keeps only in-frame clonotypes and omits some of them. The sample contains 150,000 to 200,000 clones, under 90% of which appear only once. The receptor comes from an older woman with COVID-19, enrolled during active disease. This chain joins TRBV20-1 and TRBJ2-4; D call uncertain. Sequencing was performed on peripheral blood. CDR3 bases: TGCAGTGCTAGCCAATATGACTCGGAGTACTTC. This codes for CSASQYDSEYF.